Presented here are 29 T cell receptor beta chains from one specimen sequenced in a study of CD8+ T cells in alopecia areata. Sequencing relied on a cDNA template that was reverse transcribed from extracted RNA. The repertoire was sequenced with immunoSEQ multiplex PCR; TCRdb's copy has only in-frame clones and lacks some. Among approximately 63,000 clones, under 75% were seen once, and the ten largest hold about 15%. The sequences come from CD8+ T cells sorted from blood, collected at week 0. Receptors were obtained from a human donor with alopecia areata.

Only a few counts were recorded for this clone. The chain joins TRBV5-1 to TRBJ2-1; 12 bases match TRBD2. In germline, CDR1 is SGHRS, CDR2 YFSETQ. This CDR3 has 18 amino acids. J gave up 0 bases and V 3 bases, and 7 bases lay outside the gene matches. The CDR3 nucleotides are TGCGCCAGCAGCTCCGGACTAGCGGGAAGGAGCTCCTACAATGAGCAGTTCTTC. Its translation is CASSSGLAGRSSYNEQFF.

This clone has more than one count but fewer than ten. This chain uses TRBV29-1 with TRBJ2-7; D is uncertain. Germline lookup yields CDR1 SQVTM and CDR2 ANQGSEA. Trimming shortened V by 3 bases and J by 6 bases, and 9 bases separated the two germline ends. CDR3 size: 11 residues. The chain's CDR3 is CSVEKYGEQYF. CDR3 DNA sequence: TGCAGCGTTGAGAAGTACGGCGAGCAGTACTTC.

The chain carries TRBV7-9 and TRBJ1-1; no reliable D call. The CDR3 extends over 13 amino acids. Germline-derived CDR1 and CDR2 are SEHNR and FQNEAQ (reference sequence). Trimming pared 5 bases from V and 3 bases from J, leaving 10 bases between. CDR3 loop: CASSGWTDTEAFF. The CDR3 DNA is TGTGCCAGCAGCGGCTGGACCGACACTGAAGCTTTCTTT.

This rearrangement joins TRBV27 to TRBJ1-5; 7 nucleotides line up with TRBD1. There are 14 residues in the CDR3. V was pared by 4 bases and J by 4 bases, with 4 bases of the junction left unmatched. Looked up from germline, CDR1 is MNHEY and CDR2 is SMNVEV (reference sequence). DNA of the CDR3: TGTGCCAGCAGTTGGCAGGGGGAAAATCAGCCCCAGCATTTT. As protein: CASSWQGENQPQHF.

The chain is built from TRBV7-6 and TRBJ2-3; D gene ambiguous. Germline CDR1 and CDR2: SGHVS and FNYEAQ. The V gene lost 4 bases and the J gene lost 6 bases, with 11 bases spanning the gap. The CDR3 runs 13 residues. The CDR3 DNA sequence: TGTGCCAGCAGCTCCGCCCCGTCGGATACGCAGTATTTT. Encoded protein: CASSSAPSDTQYF.

This clone has more than one count but fewer than ten. This sequence joins TRBV4-3 and TRBJ2-5; D gene unclear. The V gene lost 0 bases and the J gene lost 5 bases, with 13 bases spanning the gap. Germline V gene sequence: CDR1 LGHNA, CDR2 YSLEER. The CDR3 runs to 15 residues. CDR3 region: CASSQDDSPGETQYF. CDR3 bases: TGCGCCAGCAGCCAAGATGATAGCCCCGGGGAGACCCAGTACTTC.

V and J are TRBV5-6 and TRBJ1-2, with TRBD1 as a possible D gene (5 bases). The CDR3 runs to 16 residues. V was pared by 0 bases and J by 8 bases, with 20 bases between. Germline V gene lookup returns CDR1 SGHDT and CDR2 YYEEEE. The CDR3 spells CASSLESRDQVGGYTF. The CDR3 nucleotides read TGTGCCAGCAGCTTGGAATCTCGGGACCAGGTCGGGGGCTACACCTTC.

This clone qualifies as medium-sized. The chain carries TRBV7-2 and TRBJ2-7; D uncertain. Germline assignment: CDR1 SGHTA and CDR2 FQGNSA. CDR3 size: 13 residues. Trimming left V 1 base short and J 4 bases short, with 8 bases between. CDR3 region: CASSLDSGYEQYF. For the CDR3, the DNA is TGTGCCAGCAGCTTAGATTCGGGTTACGAGCAGTACTTC.

The chain employs TRBV27 and TRBJ2-7; D remains ambiguous. The CDR3 is 13 amino acids. V lost 3 bases and J 7 bases, leaving 13 bases between the germline ends. CDR1 and CDR2 from the germline V gene are MNHEY and SMNVEV (reference sequence). CDR3 region: CASSFLGSREQYF. CDR3 nucleotides: TGTGCCAGCAGTTTTCTGGGATCCCGGGAGCAGTACTTC.

The gene calls are TRBV7-2 and TRBJ1-2, with D possibly matching TRBD1 (5 bases). V was cut by 6 bases and J by 2 bases, with 16 bases left in between. Germline V gives CDR1 SGHTA, CDR2 FQGNSA. The CDR3 spans 15 residues. CDR3 region: CASSPSGQGNYGYTF. CDR3 in DNA: TGTGCCAGCAGTCCCTCGGGGCAGGGAAACTATGGCTACACCTTC. Supplemented by reference TRBV7-2 and TRBJ1-2, the full variable domain reads GAGVSQSPSNKVTEKGKDVELRCDPISGHTALYWYRQSLGQGLEFLIYFQGNSAPDKSGLPSDRFSAERTGGSVSTLTIQRTQQEDSAVYLCASSPSGQGNYGYTFGSGTRLTVV.

The chain links TRBV10-3 to TRBJ1-2, with D hard to call. Germline V CDR1 and CDR2: ENHRY, SYGVKD. The V end lost 3 bases, the J end lost 2 bases, and 10 bases lay between the germline ends. The CDR3 covers 14 residues. Written as DNA, the CDR3 is TGTGCCATCAGTGAAGCCCTATTAAACTATGGCTACACCTTC. Encoded protein: CAISEALLNYGYTF.

The J gene is TRBJ1-2, the V gene TRBV14; D ambiguous. Trimming shortened V by 3 bases and J by 4 bases, and 15 bases separated the two germline ends. The CDR3 is made up of 15 amino acids. CDR1 is SGHDN and CDR2 is FVKESK in the germline V gene. CDR3 nucleotides: TGTGCCAGCAGCCAGCCCGGCAGGCCCCCCTATGGCTACACCTTC. It is translated as CASSQPGRPPYGYTF.

This clone was seen only a few times. CDR3 region: CASSPNGGVLETQYF. The CDR3 nucleotides are TGTGCCAGCAGTCCAAACGGTGGGGTGTTAGAGACCCAGTACTTC. The rearrangement links TRBV28 to TRBJ2-5, with no clear D. The CDR3 has 15 amino acids. The germline V gene has CDR1 MDHEN and CDR2 SYDVKM. V was pared by 5 bases and J by 4 bases, with 17 bases between.

The rearrangement joins TRBV27 to TRBJ1-3; D not resolved. Germline values: CDR1 MNHEY, CDR2 SMNVEV (reference sequence). Trimming stripped 6 bases from V and 4 bases from J, with 13 bases between. The CDR3 extends over 14 amino acids. CDR3 sequence: CASSLEGTGNTIYF. CDR3 nucleotides: TGTGCCAGCAGCTTAGAGGGAACAGGAAACACCATATATTTT.

This rearrangement joins TRBV7-6 to TRBJ2-1, with unresolved D. Germline CDR1 SGHVS, CDR2 FNYEAQ. Trimming took 3 bases from V and 4 from J, leaving 10 bases between them. This CDR3 is 14 amino acids long. CDR3: CASSLSLGYNEQFF. The CDR3, as DNA: TGTGCCAGCAGCTTGAGTTTAGGGTACAATGAGCAGTTCTTC.

Only a few counts were recorded for this clone. CDR3 nucleotide sequence: TGTGCCAGCAGCCTTGACACCTCTGGAAACACCATATATTTT. It specifies CASSLDTSGNTIYF. The rearrangement joins TRBV5-8 to TRBJ1-3; D remains unclear. Trimming removed 4 bases at V and 0 bases at J, with 8 bases between. The CDR3 is 14 amino acids. From germline, CDR1 is SGHTS and CDR2 YDEGEE.

This clone was recorded a few times. The chain couples TRBV4-3 to TRBJ2-5; D gene uncertain. CDR3 length equals 15 residues. Germline-derived CDR1 and CDR2 are LGHNA and YSLEER. Trimming cost V 0 bases and J 5 bases, with 13 bases left between them. The DNA of the CDR3 is TGCGCCAGCAGCCAAGAAAGGGCAGATGGGGAGACCCAGTACTTC. Its protein is CASSQERADGETQYF.

The chain recombines TRBV7-9 with TRBJ2-5; D not certain. CDR1 is SEHNR, CDR2 FQNEAQ, per germline (reference sequence). V lost 0 bases, J lost 7 bases, and 6 bases lay in between. The CDR3 sequence is 12 residues long. CDR3 DNA sequence: TGTGCCAGCAGCTTAGCGGGCTCGACCCAGTACTTC. Translation gives CASSLAGSTQYF. Based on the CDR3 plus reference TRBV7-9 and TRBJ2-5, the full variable domain is DTGVSQNPRHKITKRGQNVTFRCDPISEHNRLYWYRQTLGQGPEFLTYFQNEAQLEKSRLLSDRFSAERPKGSFSTLEIQRTEQGDSAMYLCASSLAGSTQYFGPGTRLLVL.

In this sample, this clone turned up a few times. This chain joins TRBV11-1 and TRBJ2-1; D uncertain. V lost 5 bases and J 5 bases, leaving 7 bases between the germline ends. Looked up from germline, CDR1 is SGHAT and CDR2 is FQDESV (reference sequence). The CDR3 extends over 12 amino acids. This CDR3 reads CASSPGHNEQFF. In nucleotides, the CDR3 is TGTGCCAGCAGCCCCGGACACAATGAGCAGTTCTTC.

The CDR3: CASSVTGGVNSPLHF. Here the CDR3 DNA reads TGTGCCAGCAGTGTGACAGGGGGCGTTAATTCACCCCTCCACTTT. The chain joins TRBV27 to TRBJ1-6, with 10 positions matching TRBD1. Trimming at V came to 5 bases and at J to 6 bases, leaving 4 bases not matched to a gene. From germline, CDR1 is MNHEY and CDR2 SMNVEV (reference sequence). This CDR3 is 15 amino acids long.

This chain links TRBV6-5 with TRBJ2-4; 9 nucleotides agree with TRBD1. This CDR3 is built from 14 residues. Germline CDR1 reads MNHEY; CDR2 reads SVGAGI. Losses at the gene ends were 5 bases for V and 5 bases for J; bases not matched to a gene: 4. The CDR3 coding sequence is TGTGCCAGCAGTCCGAGACAGGGGGAAAACATTCAGTACTTC. Its translation: CASSPRQGENIQYF.

This chain links TRBV9 with TRBJ2-6, with D possibly being TRBD1 (6 bases). This CDR3 comprises 17 residues. V was clipped by 3 bases and J by 1 base, with 14 bases between them. In germline, CDR1 is SGDLS, CDR2 YYNGEE. The CDR3 loop is CASSGGQKPSGANVLTF. The CDR3 bases are TGTGCCAGCAGCGGAGGACAGAAACCGTCTGGGGCCAACGTCCTGACTTTC. Combining the CDR3 with reference TRBV9 and TRBJ2-6 gives the whole variable domain DSGVTQTPKHLITATGQRVTLRCSPRSGDLSVYWYQQSLDQGLQFLIQYYNGEERAKGNILERFSAQQFPDLHSELNLSSLELGDSALYFCASSGGQKPSGANVLTFGAGSRLTVL.

This clone has a handful of counts. J is TRBJ2-5 and V is TRBV30; D possibly matches TRBD1 or TRBD2 (5 bases each). The CDR3 is 14 residues long. Germline V gene data show CDR1 as GTSNPN and CDR2 as SVGIG (reference sequence). Trimming took off 3 bases at V and 5 bases at J, with 16 bases between the two ends. DNA for the CDR3: TGTGCCTGGAGAAAAGGGACCCTACATGAGACCCAGTACTTC. Its translation: CAWRKGTLHETQYF.

This chain joins TRBV27 and TRBJ1-2; D is unclear. The V gene lost 4 bases and the J gene lost 8 bases, with 11 bases spanning the gap. This CDR3 is built from 12 residues. Germline-derived CDR1 and CDR2 are MNHEY and SMNVEV (reference sequence). CDR3 residues: CASSSSTGGYTF. CDR3 DNA sequence: TGTGCCAGCAGTTCCTCTACGGGGGGCTACACCTTC.

V gene TRBV7-6 combines with J gene TRBJ2-1, with D unresolved. The V and J ends lost 0 bases and 7 bases respectively, with 7 bases between them. Germline V lookup: CDR1 SGHVS, CDR2 FNYEAQ. The CDR3 covers 13 residues. CDR3: CASSLAVVNEQFF. CDR3 nucleotides: TGTGCCAGCAGCTTAGCGGTGGTAAATGAGCAGTTCTTC.

V and J are TRBV7-9 and TRBJ1-1; D is uncertain. Trimming took off 4 bases at V and 4 bases at J, with 10 bases between the two ends. The CDR3 sequence is 13 residues long. Germline V lookup: CDR1 SEHNR, CDR2 FQNEAQ (reference sequence). This CDR3 is CASSSSRITEAFF. The CDR3, as DNA: TGTGCCAGCAGCTCGTCACGGATCACTGAAGCTTTCTTT.

A few counts support this clone. V and J are TRBV30 and TRBJ2-7; 7 positions agree with TRBD1. The CDR3 is 15 residues long. Per germline, CDR1 GTSNPN and CDR2 SVGIG (reference sequence). Germline trimming cut 2 bases from V and 4 bases from J; bases unmatched to any gene: 11. In DNA form, the CDR3 reads TGTGCCTGGAGTTCAACCGGGACAGCTATTTACGAGCAGTACTTC. This codes for CAWSSTGTAIYEQYF.

The chain links TRBV23-1 to TRBJ2-3; tentatively, D is TRBD2 (5 bases). TRBV23-1 is sorted into the ORF group, with uncertain function. Trimming took off 10 bases at V and 4 bases at J, with 27 bases between the two ends. The length of the CDR3 is 17 residues. For the CDR3, the DNA is TGCGCCATCACCCCACCAGGAGGTCCGTCTGAATCAGATACGCAGTATTTT. It translates to CAITPPGGPSESDTQYF.

This clone came up once. The chain couples TRBV5-1 to TRBJ2-7; no firm D call. Trimming left V 6 bases short and J 4 bases short, with 11 bases between. Germline loops: CDR1 SGHRS, CDR2 YFSETQ. This CDR3 comprises 12 residues. This chain's CDR3 is CASTMDGYEQYF. CDR3 coding DNA: TGCGCCAGCACGATGGACGGGTACGAGCAGTACTTC.